This is a list of T cell receptor beta chains from one sample in a study of radiation and T cells in renal cell carcinoma. Data came from immunoSEQ multiplex PCR; TCRdb stores just in-frame clones and leaves some out. Among some 150,000 clones listed, about 91% were seen once. Material: blood, obtained from a patient whose treatment included radiotherapy and nephrectomy. Receptor source: a woman aged 50 to 60 with renal cell carcinoma. Both conserved end residues are trimmed from each CDR3.

j_call	v_call	cdr3_aa
TRBJ1-5	TRBV6-6	ASSRTGGSNQPQH
TRBJ1-2	TRBV2	ASSEQTSYGYT
TRBJ2-2	TRBV19	ASSLAGEYTGELF
TRBJ1-3	TRBV5-1	ASSLEPQGDGNTIY
TRBJ2-1	TRBV5-6	ASSLLGDRGRDEQF
TRBJ1-1	TRBV2	ASRGITTGTEAF
TRBJ1-2	TRBV6-1	ASGQGFNYGYT
TRBJ2-5	TRBV11-1	ASSSGETQY
TRBJ2-1	TRBV5-1	ASSSRQGPRNEQF
TRBJ1-3	TRBV7-2	ASSLLQGGGNTIY
TRBJ2-5	TRBV5-8	ASSLGQASGETQY
TRBJ1-1	TRBV10-3	AISDAGKAF
TRBJ1-6	TRBV7-3	ASSSRQGNNSPLH
TRBJ1-3	TRBV12-5	ASGLGRRGPGNTIY
TRBJ1-2	TRBV9	ASSVGEVYGYT
TRBJ2-7	TRBV6-6	ASSYPGGGGPLGQY
TRBJ2-3	TRBV6-5	ASTKWPDTQY
TRBJ2-7	TRBV7-2	ASSLMRDYEQY
TRBJ2-1	TRBV4-3	ASSQEGTSGGYNEQF
TRBJ2-5	TRBV14	ASSQGFQRGGGETQY
TRBJ2-3	TRBV10-3	AISAENTQY
TRBJ2-2	TRBV10-1	ASREGTSGTSGELF
TRBJ2-1	TRBV5-4	ASSGGGQGRGHEQF
TRBJ1-4	TRBV5-1	ASSSTAGNEKLF
TRBJ1-3	TRBV29-1	SVAGLAGGNTIY